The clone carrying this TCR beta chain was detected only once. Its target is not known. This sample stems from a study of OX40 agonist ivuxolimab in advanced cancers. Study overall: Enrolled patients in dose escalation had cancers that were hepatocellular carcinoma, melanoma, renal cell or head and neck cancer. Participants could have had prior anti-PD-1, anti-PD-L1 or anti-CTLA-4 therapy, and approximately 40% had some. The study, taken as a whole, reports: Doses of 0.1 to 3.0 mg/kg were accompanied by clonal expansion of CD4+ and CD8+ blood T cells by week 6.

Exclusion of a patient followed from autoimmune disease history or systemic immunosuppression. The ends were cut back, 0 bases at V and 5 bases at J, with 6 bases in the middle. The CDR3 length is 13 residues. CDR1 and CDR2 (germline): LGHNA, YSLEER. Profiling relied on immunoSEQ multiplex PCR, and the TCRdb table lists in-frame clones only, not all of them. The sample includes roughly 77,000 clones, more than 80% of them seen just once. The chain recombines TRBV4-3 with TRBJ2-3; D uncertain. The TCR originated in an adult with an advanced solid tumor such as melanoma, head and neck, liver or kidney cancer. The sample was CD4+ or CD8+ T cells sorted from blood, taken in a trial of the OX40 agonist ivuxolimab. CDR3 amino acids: CASSQELGDTQYF. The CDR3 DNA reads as TGCGCCAGCAGCCAAGAGTTGGGAGATACGCAGTATTTT.